This TCR beta chain was observed in a study of CD8 T cells in Susac syndrome (dated by TCRdb to about 2019). Notes on the research overall: Repertoire sequencing was used to test whether CD8+ T cell activation and differentiation in Susac syndrome was antigen driven. Clonality of the CD8+ T cell repertoire was compared between about a dozen healthy donors, roughly 14 Susac syndrome patients and some 15 multiple sclerosis patients.

A remark on this clonotype: No antigen is known for it. The input lacks base qualities; no much larger clone sits a single base away.

Peripheral blood CD8+ and CD4+ T cells from healthy donors, Susac syndrome patients and multiple sclerosis patients were profiled by high-throughput TCR beta sequencing. The multiple sclerosis controls were treatment-naive patients who had stable or active relapsing-remitting disease and met the revised McDonald criteria. Bulk CD8+ and CD4+ T cells were purified by magnetic negative isolation, while CD8+ TEMRA cells were enriched using FACS. Blood was drawn into EDTA tubes, processed within 24 hours, and PBMCs were isolated by density gradient centrifugation. PBMCs intended for TCR sequencing were cryopreserved in liquid nitrogen and were subsequently thawed in a 37 degrees C water bath. The sorted or isolated CD4+, CD8+ and CD8+ TEMRA cells reached a purity of at least 90%. The CDR3 contains 14 residues, cysteine and phenylalanine counted. Left in the record is the CDR3 DNA by itself, 42 bases read in frame from the first base. V lost 8 bases and J lost 0 bases, and the count of bases not matched to a germline gene is 6. The germline V gene encodes CDR1 LGHNT and CDR2 FRNRAP.

RNA was extracted using the RNeasy kit, and about 0.45 to 1 ug of the RNA was reverse transcribed with random hexamers. TCR beta CDR3 regions were amplified with the immunoSEQ multiplex PCR assay covering 54 Vbeta and 13 Jbeta segments. Bias from PCR amplification was corrected by using a synthetic template baseline for primer optimization and for computational correction. From the authors' description of their analysis: Only productive sequences were kept, with reads annotated to V, D and J genes according to IMGT and analyzed in immunoSEQ Analyzer. Clonality was calculated as one minus the Shannon entropy normalized by log2 of the number of productive unique sequences. For each patient and control, public and private clones were evaluated within the 100 most prevalent clones. Susac-specific clones were defined as absent from healthy and MS cohorts, 800 to 1,200 published viral clones and other ImmuneACCESS disease sequences. Starting from the raw public reads, TCRdb applied fastp trimming at Q25, assembled clones with MiXCR and retained in-frame beta chains. Duplicate CDR3 protein sequences are folded into a single record with the most common DNA and genes. These V and J calls originate from TCRdb's pipeline instead of the authors' own analysis. The sample contains some 260,000 distinct CDR3 sequences, around 84% of them found a single time. The ten top clones hold about 0.11% of the sample.

The study at large found these results: The TCR sequencing and HLA analysis was acknowledged to have included a relatively small number of individuals.

This TCR was recovered from a human donor with multiple sclerosis. Sequencing was carried out using CD8+ T cells from PBMCs. Recombination joined TRBV12-5 with TRBJ1-1, and TRBD1 aligns with 7 junction nucleotides. This receptor carries the CDR3 CASYLGGMNTEAFF. The DNA sequence is TGTGCTAGTTACCTAGGGGGCATGAACACTGAAGCTTTCTTT.